The rows below give T cell receptor beta chains drawn from one sample of a study of blood T cell repertoires in COVID-19. The assay was immunoSEQ multiplex PCR, and TCRdb's table has in-frame clones only and misses some. The sample shows over 150,000 clones, 70% to 85% of them seen only once. Sequenced input: PBMCs or T cells enriched from blood (not recorded which). All receptors come from a woman in her forties or fifties who had recovered from COVID-19. The CDR3 runs from the conserved cysteine through the conserved F or W. The D gene is left open where the match is weak. Part of the rows lack a size; the others show once, few, many or a class for expanded clones.

TRBJ2-7 | TRBV6-6 | . | TRBD2 | TGTGCCAGCAGGCCCGGGACTAGCGGCTACGAGCAGTACTTC | CASRPGTSGYEQYF
TRBJ1-5 | TRBV3-1/TRBV3-2 | . | TRBD1 | TGTGCCAGCAGCCATGGGACAGGGGACTGCAATCAGCCCCAGCATTTT | CASSHGTGDCNQPQHF
TRBJ1-4 | TRBV7-6 | . | TRBD1 | TGTGCCAGCAGCTGGGGGACAGGGCCGGAGTGGGGAAAACTGTTTTTT | CASSWGTGPEWGKLFF
TRBJ1-5 | TRBV28 | . | . | TGTGCCAGCAGTTTGGGAGGGGGGACCGAACAGCCCCAGCATTTT | CASSLGGGTEQPQHF
TRBJ2-7 | TRBV7-9 | once | . | TGTGCCAGCAGCTTTGGAACAGTTTCCTACGAGCAGTACTTC | CASSFGTVSYEQYF
TRBJ1-1 | TRBV28 | . | TRBD1 | TGTGCCAGCAGTCCGGGGACAGGGGGCGGGAACACTGAAGCTTTCTTT | CASSPGTGGGNTEAFF
TRBJ1-4 | TRBV6-5 | . | . | TGTGCCAGCAGGCCGACCGGGGGTCGTGAAAAACTGTTTTTT | CASRPTGGREKLFF
TRBJ2-6 | TRBV7-5 | . | . | TGTGTCAGAAGCTTAGTGGAGGGAAGCTCTTTAGGGGCCAACGTCCTGACTTTC | CVRSLVEGSSLGANVLTF
TRBJ2-2 | TRBV28 | . | . | TGTGCCAGCATTTCGGTCCGGGCGAACACCGGGGAGCTGTTTTTT | CASISVRANTGELFF
TRBJ1-3 | TRBV18 | . | . | TGTGCCAGCTCACCACCCAGGACTGACTCTGGAAACACCATATATTTT | CASSPPRTDSGNTIYF
TRBJ1-2 | TRBV7-3 | . | . | TGTGCCAGCTCGCTGACACCTGAATGGGGGAGGTATGGCTACACCTTC | CASSLTPEWGRYGYTF
TRBJ2-2 | TRBV19 | . | . | TGTGCCAGTAGTCTCGACCCTAGAAACACCGGGGAGCTGTTTTTT | CASSLDPRNTGELFF
TRBJ1-4 | TRBV2 | . | . | TGTGCCAGCAGTGTGGACACAACAACCTTT | CASSVDTTTF
TRBJ1-2 | TRBV7-2 | . | . | TGTGCCAGCACCCGGGAGTTGGGGTTTCACACCTTC | CASTRELGFHTF
TRBJ2-7 | TRBV11-2 | . | TRBD2 | TGTGCCAGCAGCAACCGGGTGGCTAGCGGGAACTACGAGCAGTACTTC | CASSNRVASGNYEQYF